One TCR beta chain is described in this entry. Its target is unknown. Each CDR3 protein is one row after TCRdb ran MiXCR on the reads. Among about 52,000 distinct CDR3 sequences listed, around a fifth were seen once. Trimming cost V 3 bases and J 5 bases, with 11 bases left between them. CDR3 size: 14 residues. Germline V CDR1 and CDR2: SGHVS, FQNEAQ. These data are taken from a study of T cell repertoires in cytomegalovirus infection. The sample consisted of CD8+ T cells from cultured PBMCs, taken from culture after CMV antigen stimulation. V is TRBV7-8 and J is TRBJ2-1; D unclear. This sequence was found in a human donor in good health (CMV status not recorded). Some clones in this sample may be carry-over from other donors' samples. The CDR3 DNA reads TGTGCCAGCAGCTTTGCGGTTGTGGACAATGAGCAGTTCTTC. Encoded protein: CASSFAVVDNEQFF.